The TCR beta chain described here comes from a study of a mutant IDH1 vaccine in newly diagnosed glioma. The germline CDR1 and CDR2 sequences are SGHTA and FQGNSA. This CDR3 is built from 15 residues. V was cut by 1 base and J by 0 bases, with 7 bases left in between. Specified time point: week 35, safety follow-up. Topical imiquimod accompanied each vaccine dose, which consisted of 300 ug of mutant IDH1 20-mer peptide. Details on this clone: What it recognizes is unknown.

Method: immunoSEQ multiplex PCR; TCRdb's copy keeps in-frame clones and lacks some. Altogether about 68,000 clones are present, about four fifths being singletons, with the ten largest covering 12%. The sequence was obtained from a man aged 18-30 years with glioma. The source material was PBMCs, sampled from a glioma patient whose treatment included an IDH1 peptide vaccine. V is TRBV7-2 and J is TRBJ1-3; D ambiguous. The CDR3 is CASSLGLLSGNTIYF. The CDR3 DNA reads TGTGCCAGCAGCTTAGGACTCCTCTCTGGAAACACCATATATTTT. The complete variable domain, with remaining parts taken from reference TRBV7-2 and TRBJ1-3, reads GAGVSQSPSNKVTEKGKDVELRCDPISGHTALYWYRQSLGQGLEFLIYFQGNSAPDKSGLPSDRFSAERTGGSVSTLTIQRTQQEDSAVYLCASSLGLLSGNTIYFGEGSWLTVV.